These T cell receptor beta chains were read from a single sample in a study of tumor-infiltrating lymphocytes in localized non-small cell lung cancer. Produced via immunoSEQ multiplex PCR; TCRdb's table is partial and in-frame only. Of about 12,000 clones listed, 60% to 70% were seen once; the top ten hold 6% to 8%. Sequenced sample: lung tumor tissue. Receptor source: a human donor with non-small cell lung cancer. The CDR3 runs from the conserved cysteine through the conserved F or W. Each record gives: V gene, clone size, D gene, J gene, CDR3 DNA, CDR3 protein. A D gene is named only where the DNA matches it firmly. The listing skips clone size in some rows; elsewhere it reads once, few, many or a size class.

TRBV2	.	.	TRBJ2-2	TGTGCCAGCAGTAACCAGAACACCGGGGAGCTGTTTTTT	CASSNQNTGELFF
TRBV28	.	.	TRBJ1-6	TGTGCCAGCAGTTTGCGGTCCCGGGGGGGACCCCTCCACTTT	CASSLRSRGGPLHF
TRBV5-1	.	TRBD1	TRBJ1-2	TGCGCCAGCAGCTTGGACGGGACAGGGAACTATGGCTACACCTTC	CASSLDGTGNYGYTF
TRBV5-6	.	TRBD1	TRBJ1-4	TGTGCCAGCACCACCTGGGGACAGAAAACTGGGGAAAAACTGTTTTTT	CASTTWGQKTGEKLFF
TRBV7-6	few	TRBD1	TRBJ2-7	TGTGCCAGCAGCTTACAGGGGGCAAGGAACGAGCAGTACTTC	CASSLQGARNEQYF
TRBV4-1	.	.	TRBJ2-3	TGCGCCAGCAGCCAAGCCCCCGGCAGAGATACGCAGTATTTT	CASSQAPGRDTQYF
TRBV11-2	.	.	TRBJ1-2	TGTGCCAGCAGCTTAAATATTTACTATGGCTACACCTTC	CASSLNIYYGYTF
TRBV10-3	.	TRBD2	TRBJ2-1	TGTGCCATCAGTGAGTCGGGACTAGCGGGGGACAATGAGCAGTTCTTC	CAISESGLAGDNEQFF
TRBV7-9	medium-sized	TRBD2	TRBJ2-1	TGTGCCAGCAGCTTAGTGCTAGCGGGGGCCTATTACTCCTACAATGAGCAGTTCTTC	CASSLVLAGAYYSYNEQFF
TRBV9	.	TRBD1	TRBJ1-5	TGTGCCAGCAGCGTAACGGACAGGGCTTGGGAGCCCCAGCATTTT	CASSVTDRAWEPQHF
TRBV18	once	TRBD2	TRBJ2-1	TGTGCCAGCTCACCAGCGGGAGTGGGAACAAGGAATGAGCAGTTCTTC	CASSPAGVGTRNEQFF
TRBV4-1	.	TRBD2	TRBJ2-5	TGCGCCAGCAGCCAAGATTTGGCTAGCGGGAGGGAGACCCAGTACTTC	CASSQDLASGRETQYF
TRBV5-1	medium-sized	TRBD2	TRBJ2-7	TGCGCCAGCAGCTTGGTGGGGGGGAAGTACGAGCAGTACTTC	CASSLVGGKYEQYF
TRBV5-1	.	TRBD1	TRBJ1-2	TGCGCCAGCAGCTTGGAGGGCGGGGACAGGGGGTTTCTGGACTATGGCTACACCTTC	CASSLEGGDRGFLDYGYTF
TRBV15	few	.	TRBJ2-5	TGTGCCACCAGCAGCGACGTCGGGAGAGAGACCCAGTACTTC	CATSSDVGRETQYF
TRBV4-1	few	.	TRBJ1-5	TGCGCCAGCAGCCCACGCCGACAGTCCAATCAGCCCCAGCATTTT	CASSPRRQSNQPQHF
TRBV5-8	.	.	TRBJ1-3	TGTGCCAGCAGCTTGTGGGGCTCTGGAAACACCATATATTTT	CASSLWGSGNTIYF
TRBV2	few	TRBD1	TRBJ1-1	TGTGCCAGCAGTAAAGGGCGGACAGGGGACCCTTCGGGGCCTGAAGCTTTCTTT	CASSKGRTGDPSGPEAFF
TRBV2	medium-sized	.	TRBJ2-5	TGTGCCAGCAGTGGGGACTCGGGTCTTGTGACCCAGTACTTC	CASSGDSGLVTQYF
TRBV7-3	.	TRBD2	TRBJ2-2	TGTGCCAGCAGCACCAGACTAGCGGGGGGCACCGGGGAGCTGTTTTTT	CASSTRLAGGTGELFF
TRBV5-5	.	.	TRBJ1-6	TGTGCCAGCAGCCCATCCGTAGGGAGAAAAGATTCACCCCTCCACTTT	CASSPSVGRKDSPLHF
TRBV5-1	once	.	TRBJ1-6	TGCGCCAGCAGCTCTGGGACGGTATCACCCCTCCACTTT	CASSSGTVSPLHF
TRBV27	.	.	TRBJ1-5	TGTGCCAGCAGCCCTACCAGGGCGGCTCAGCCCCAGCATTTT	CASSPTRAAQPQHF
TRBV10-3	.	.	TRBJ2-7	TGTGCCATCAGTGAGAGGTCCTACGAGCAGTACTTC	CAISERSYEQYF
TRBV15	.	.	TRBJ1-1	TGTGCCACCAGCAGAGAGTTGGAAGCTTTCTTT	CATSRELEAFF
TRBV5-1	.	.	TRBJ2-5	TGCGCCAGCAGCCCGGGAGTCCGGACGACGGAGACCCAGTACTTC	CASSPGVRTTETQYF
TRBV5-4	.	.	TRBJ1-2	TGTGCCAGCAGCGACGCCCGTGTTGGAGGCGATGGCTACACCTTC	CASSDARVGGDGYTF
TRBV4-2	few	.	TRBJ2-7	TGTGCCAGCAGCCAAGGATGGGGCTCTTCCTACGAGCAGTACTTC	CASSQGWGSSYEQYF
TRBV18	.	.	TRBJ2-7	TGTGCCAGCTCACCGTCGGACTTCTCCTACGAGCAGTACTTC	CASSPSDFSYEQYF